This TCR beta chain was found in a study of blood T cell repertoires in COVID-19. Across the whole study: There were acute and convalescent COVID-19 samples, and they came from the United States, Italy and Spain. Sources were T cells, B-cell-depleted T cells, or PBMCs; the material itself was cDNA or gDNA.

Per the original methods: By means of reference gene primer amplification, nucleated cell counts were estimated. Data came from immunoSEQ multiplex PCR; TCRdb stores just in-frame clones and leaves some out. That table supplies the V and J calls and clone size; D and trimming were determined from the DNA. The table has about 140,000 clones, under 90% seen once. This CDR3 is 17 amino acids long. V lost 6 bases and J lost 1, with 16 bases in between. Germline V gene sequence: CDR1 MRHNA, CDR2 SNTAGT. The material sequenced was peripheral blood. The V gene is TRBV6-4, the J gene TRBJ2-6, with a tentative D call TRBD1 (5 bases). This receptor was identified in a human donor in a cohort sampled during active COVID-19. CDR3 sequence (DNA): TGTGCCAGCAGCGCAGACAGCTCGTCATCTGGGGCCAACGTCCTGACTTTC. Protein: CASSADSSSSGANVLTF.